This T cell receptor beta chain was found in a study of early T cells in non-severe SARS-CoV-2 infection. Findings of the study overall: Clonotype matching in VDJdb favored anti-spike CD8 responses and did not capture private and CD4 specificities.

Via MiXCR, TCRdb re-called the 5' RACE reads, giving one row per CDR3 protein. Among 60,000 or so distinct CDR3 sequences, 8% to 9.5% were seen once, and the ten largest hold approximately 16%. J lost 1 base, V lost 6 bases, and 4 bases had no gene match. Germline values: CDR1 SGHRS, CDR2 YFSETQ. The CDR3 sequence is 15 residues long. This clonotype has ten or more counts. Its antigen remains unknown. This receptor was identified in an adult who was a healthcare worker with PCR-confirmed SARS-CoV-2 infection or an uninfected control (not recorded which). This sequence joins TRBV5-1 and TRBJ1-1, with 12 bases aligning to TRBD1. The material sequenced was whole blood. CDR3 in amino acids: CASNPGQGANTEAFF. The CDR3 DNA follows: TGCGCCAGCAACCCGGGACAGGGGGCGAACACTGAAGCTTTCTTT.